These T cell receptor beta chains were read from a single sample in a study of blood T cell repertoires in COVID-19. The method was immunoSEQ multiplex PCR; TCRdb's version includes in-frame clones alone and lacks a portion of them. The table has 68,000 or so clones, more than 80% seen once. The sample comprised peripheral blood. These receptors were taken from a man aged 50-59 years with acute or convalescent COVID-19. Each CDR3 is given with its conserved first and last residue. Fields, in order: clone size, J gene, CDR3 length, V gene, D gene, CDR3 DNA, CDR3 protein. D genes are given only for firm matches. For some rows the clone size is stated as once, few or many, or as a class when expanded; others skip it.

abundance: -; j_gene: TRBJ2-7; len: 16; v_gene: TRBV9; d_gene: -; CDR3nt: TGTGCCAGCAGCGTGGGTCCCGGGACTCAGTCCTACGAGCAGTACTTC; CDR3aa: CASSVGPGTQSYEQYF
abundance: -; j_gene: TRBJ2-2; len: 14; v_gene: TRBV27; d_gene: -; CDR3nt: TGTGCCAGCAGACGCGGGGCGAACACCGGGGAGCTGTTTTTT; CDR3aa: CASRRGANTGELFF
abundance: -; j_gene: TRBJ1-2; len: 14; v_gene: TRBV3-1/TRBV3-2; d_gene: -; CDR3nt: TGTGCCAGCAGCCAAGATTGGCAGAACTATGGCTACACCTTC; CDR3aa: CASSQDWQNYGYTF
abundance: -; j_gene: TRBJ2-6; len: 16; v_gene: TRBV7-2; d_gene: -; CDR3nt: TGTGCCAGCAGCTTCAACAGGAACTCTGGGGCCAACGTCCTGACTTTC; CDR3aa: CASSFNRNSGANVLTF
abundance: -; j_gene: TRBJ1-5; len: 16; v_gene: TRBV30; d_gene: -; CDR3nt: TGTGCCTGGAGTGTAGGGGAGGGTAAAGGATATCAGCCCCAGCATTTT; CDR3aa: CAWSVGEGKGYQPQHF
abundance: few; j_gene: TRBJ1-4; len: 15; v_gene: TRBV19; d_gene: -; CDR3nt: TGTGCCAGTAGTAGGAGGACAGCTCCTAATGAAAAACTGTTTTTT; CDR3aa: CASSRRTAPNEKLFF
abundance: -; j_gene: TRBJ2-3; len: 13; v_gene: TRBV6-5; d_gene: -; CDR3nt: TGTGCCAGCACGACAGGCTTTAGGAATACGCAGTATTTT; CDR3aa: CASTTGFRNTQYF
abundance: -; j_gene: TRBJ2-3; len: 14; v_gene: TRBV2; d_gene: TRBD2; CDR3nt: TGTGCCAGCCGACGGACTAGCAGAACAGATACGCAGTATTTT; CDR3aa: CASRRTSRTDTQYF
abundance: -; j_gene: TRBJ1-6; len: 15; v_gene: TRBV15; d_gene: TRBD1; CDR3nt: TGTGCCACCAGCAGGGAGACAGGGGTTGGGTCACCCCTCCACTTT; CDR3aa: CATSRETGVGSPLHF
abundance: -; j_gene: TRBJ1-4; len: 11; v_gene: TRBV6-2/TRBV6-3; d_gene: -; CDR3nt: TGTGCCAGCAGCAGATCGAGAGGACTGTTTTTT; CDR3aa: CASSRSRGLFF
abundance: -; j_gene: TRBJ1-5; len: 15; v_gene: TRBV3-1/TRBV3-2; d_gene: -; CDR3nt: TGTGCCAGCAGCCAAGAAGCGGACCCAAATCAGCCCCAGCATTTT; CDR3aa: CASSQEADPNQPQHF
abundance: -; j_gene: TRBJ2-3; len: 14; v_gene: TRBV10-1; d_gene: TRBD1; CDR3nt: TGCGCCAGCGGGGACAGGGGGCCCACAGATACGCAGTATTTT; CDR3aa: CASGDRGPTDTQYF
abundance: once; j_gene: TRBJ2-1; len: 13; v_gene: TRBV29-1; d_gene: -; CDR3nt: TGCAGCGTTGACAGGGTCTCCGACAATGAGCAGTTCTTC; CDR3aa: CSVDRVSDNEQFF
abundance: -; j_gene: TRBJ1-2; len: 14; v_gene: TRBV6-1; d_gene: -; CDR3nt: TGTGCCAGCAGTGAAGGTTCATTCACTCGCGGCTACACCTTC; CDR3aa: CASSEGSFTRGYTF
abundance: -; j_gene: TRBJ1-1; len: 13; v_gene: TRBV30; d_gene: -; CDR3nt: TGTGCCTGGAGTGGCGGACAGAACACTGAAGCTTTCTTT; CDR3aa: CAWSGGQNTEAFF
abundance: -; j_gene: TRBJ1-5; len: 13; v_gene: TRBV30; d_gene: -; CDR3nt: TGTGCCTGGAGTCGCCAGGGTCCCCAGCCCCAGCATTTT; CDR3aa: CAWSRQGPQPQHF
abundance: -; j_gene: TRBJ1-4; len: 14; v_gene: TRBV19; d_gene: TRBD1; CDR3nt: TGTGCCAGTAGTGGGGACAGCCAAAATGAAAAACTGTTTTTT; CDR3aa: CASSGDSQNEKLFF